This T cell receptor (beta chain) comes out of a study of Graves' ophthalmopathy and Graves' hyperthyroidism. Looked up from germline, CDR1 is ENHRY and CDR2 is SYGVKD. Trimming removed 0 bases from V and 2 bases from J, with 11 bases in between. This CDR3 comprises 15 residues. The study amplified TCR beta CDR3 regions using RNA transcripts. The authors performed first-round RT-PCR with HTBI primers and then a second-round multiplex PCR. TCRdb reprocessed the multiplex PCR reads with MiXCR, giving one entry per CDR3 protein. The data hold almost 750,000 distinct CDR3 sequences, with roughly 40% observed a single time. The study enrolled ophthalmopathy donors with moderate-to-severe activity, CAS ≥3, NOSPECS ≥4 and duration under 3 months. Fresh peripheral blood (about 9 ml) yielded the PBMCs. This clonotype has at least ten counts.

This sequence joins TRBV10-3 and TRBJ2-7; D may correspond to TRBD1 or TRBD2 (5 bases each). The sample consisted of peripheral blood. This receptor was identified in an adult man with Graves' ophthalmopathy. The CDR3 DNA is TGTGCCATCAGTGAGTCAGGGACGGACCCCTACGAGCAGTACTTC. The encoded protein is CAISESGTDPYEQYF.